This T cell receptor (beta chain) is from a study of T-cell reconstitution after alpha-beta-depleted transplantation in children. Study-wide results and limits: Approximately two months post-transplant, alpha-beta T cells reportedly originated from several hundred expanded graft clones. Counts and diversity of T cells one year after transplant came mostly from newly produced T cells.

The V end lost 3 bases, the J end lost 0 bases, and 17 bases lay between the germline ends. The length of the CDR3 is 17 residues. CDR1 SGHTA and CDR2 FQGNSA come from the germline V gene. The library targeted TCRbeta and was prepared with unique molecular identifiers. Using its own MiXCR run on the PCR reads, TCRdb lists one record per CDR3 protein. The sample carries about 980,000 distinct CDR3 sequences, around 30% recorded once. This clonotype appeared once. The target antigen is unknown. The sequence was collected from a boy under two years old who had a stem cell transplant for SCID, so the T cells may come from the graft donor. The specimen comprised PBMCs, mostly from graft donor cells, sampled 360 days after TCRalphabeta/CD19-depleted stem cell transplant. The chain couples TRBV7-2 to TRBJ1-2; D may be TRBD1 (5 bases). The CDR3 is CASSLRQGPRANYGYTF. The CDR3 coding sequence is TGTGCCAGCAGCTTGAGGCAGGGACCCCGAGCTAACTATGGCTACACCTTC. The full variable domain, rest sourced from reference TRBV7-2 and TRBJ1-2, is GAGVSQSPSNKVTEKGKDVELRCDPISGHTALYWYRQSLGQGLEFLIYFQGNSAPDKSGLPSDRFSAERTGGSVSTLTIQRTQQEDSAVYLCASSLRQGPRANYGYTFGSGTRLTVV.